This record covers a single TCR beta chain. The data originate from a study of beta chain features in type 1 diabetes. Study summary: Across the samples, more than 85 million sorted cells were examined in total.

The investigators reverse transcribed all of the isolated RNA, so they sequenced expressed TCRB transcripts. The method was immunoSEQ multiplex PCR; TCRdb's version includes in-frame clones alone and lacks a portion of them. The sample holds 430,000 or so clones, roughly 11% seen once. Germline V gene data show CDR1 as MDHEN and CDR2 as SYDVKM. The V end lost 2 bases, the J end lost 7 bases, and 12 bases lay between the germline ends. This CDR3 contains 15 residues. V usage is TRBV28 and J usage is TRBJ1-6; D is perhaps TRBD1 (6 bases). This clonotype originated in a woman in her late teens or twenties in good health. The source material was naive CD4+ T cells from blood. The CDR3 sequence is CASSLRGPGNSPLHF. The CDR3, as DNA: TGTGCCAGCAGTTTACGGGGGCCGGGGAATTCACCCCTCCACTTT.